Listed below are T cell receptor beta chains from one sample, sequenced in a study of cytomegalovirus exposure and HLA in healthy donors. Measured with immunoSEQ multiplex PCR; TCRdb has only the in-frame clones, and not every one. This sample has roughly 98,000 clones, with roughly 79% found just once. Sequenced input: PBMCs. The receptors originated from a woman in her 70s in good health and CMV-seropositive. Each CDR3 is given with its conserved first and last residue. Each record gives: J gene, clone size, D gene, V gene, CDR3 DNA, CDR3 protein. The D gene is left open where the match is weak. Clone size is shown for a subset of rows, as once, few, many or a class of expanded clone.

J gene: TRBJ2-7; clone size: -; D gene: TRBD2; V gene: TRBV4-1; CDR3 DNA: TGCGCCAGCAGCCAAGGGGACGTAGCGGGAGGCGAGCAGTACTTC; CDR3 protein: CASSQGDVAGGEQYF
J gene: TRBJ2-7; clone size: -; D gene: TRBD2; V gene: TRBV5-1; CDR3 DNA: TGCGCCAGCAGCATCGGGACTAGCGTGGGTGAGCAGTACTTC; CDR3 protein: CASSIGTSVGEQYF
J gene: TRBJ2-7; clone size: few; D gene: -; V gene: TRBV5-8; CDR3 DNA: TGTGCCAGCAGCTTGGCAGTTCAGGGGAGCTACGAGCAGTACTTC; CDR3 protein: CASSLAVQGSYEQYF
J gene: TRBJ2-3; clone size: few; D gene: -; V gene: TRBV6-4; CDR3 DNA: TGTGCCAGCACCCCGAGGGTCCGGGTGGGGAGCACAGATACGCAGTATTTT; CDR3 protein: CASTPRVRVGSTDTQYF
J gene: TRBJ2-1; clone size: few; D gene: -; V gene: TRBV5-4; CDR3 DNA: TGTGCCAGCAGCTTGGGAGTCGACTACTCCTACAATGAGCAGTTCTTC; CDR3 protein: CASSLGVDYSYNEQFF
J gene: TRBJ2-7; clone size: -; D gene: -; V gene: TRBV28; CDR3 DNA: TGTGCCAGCAGCCAGGGGTCCATAAGCTACGAGCAGTACTTC; CDR3 protein: CASSQGSISYEQYF
J gene: TRBJ1-2; clone size: -; D gene: -; V gene: TRBV7-9; CDR3 DNA: TGTGCCAGCAGCTTGGGACAACAATCCTATGGCTACGCCTTC; CDR3 protein: CASSLGQQSYGYAF
J gene: TRBJ2-1; clone size: -; D gene: -; V gene: TRBV7-2; CDR3 DNA: TGTGCCAGCAGCTTAGGTGGAGACAGGGAGCAGTTCTTC; CDR3 protein: CASSLGGDREQFF
J gene: TRBJ2-2; clone size: once; D gene: -; V gene: TRBV7-6; CDR3 DNA: TGTGCCAGCAGCACTAGGACCGGGGAGCTGTTTTTT; CDR3 protein: CASSTRTGELFF
J gene: TRBJ2-1; clone size: -; D gene: TRBD2; V gene: TRBV4-3; CDR3 DNA: TGCGCCAGCAGCCCCGACCCGGGGGGGGCAGAACTCCTCTACAATGAGCAGTTCTTC; CDR3 protein: CASSPDPGGAELLYNEQFF
J gene: TRBJ1-3; clone size: few; D gene: TRBD1; V gene: TRBV19; CDR3 DNA: TGTGCCAGTAGTATGACAGGGGCAACTGGAAACACCATATATTTT; CDR3 protein: CASSMTGATGNTIYF
J gene: TRBJ1-1; clone size: -; D gene: TRBD1; V gene: TRBV5-4; CDR3 DNA: TGTGCCAGCAGCTCTACAGAACCGGAGTCAGGGGGAAAAGCTTTCTTT; CDR3 protein: CASSSTEPESGGKAFF
J gene: TRBJ1-4; clone size: -; D gene: TRBD1; V gene: TRBV5-1; CDR3 DNA: TGCGCCAGCAGCTTGGGGACAGGGGAGGAAAAACTGTTTTTT; CDR3 protein: CASSLGTGEEKLFF
J gene: TRBJ2-7; clone size: -; D gene: -; V gene: TRBV5-1; CDR3 DNA: TGCGCCAGCAGCTTGGGCCCGGGGGGCGGCACCTACGAGCAGTACTTC; CDR3 protein: CASSLGPGGGTYEQYF
J gene: TRBJ1-3; clone size: -; D gene: TRBD1; V gene: TRBV5-1; CDR3 DNA: TGCGCCAGCAGCTTGTCACAGGGGAGAGCGGACACCATATATTTT; CDR3 protein: CASSLSQGRADTIYF
J gene: TRBJ2-7; clone size: -; D gene: TRBD1; V gene: TRBV5-1; CDR3 DNA: TGCGCCAGCACCATCACAGGGGTGAACGAGCAGTACTTC; CDR3 protein: CASTITGVNEQYF
J gene: TRBJ2-5; clone size: -; D gene: -; V gene: TRBV29-1; CDR3 DNA: TGCAGCGTGAGGTGGTACCAAGAGACCCAGTACTTC; CDR3 protein: CSVRWYQETQYF
J gene: TRBJ2-7; clone size: -; D gene: TRBD1; V gene: TRBV6-1; CDR3 DNA: TGTGCCAGCAGGGACAGGGGGCTTGCCTACGAGCAGTACTTC; CDR3 protein: CASRDRGLAYEQYF
J gene: TRBJ2-1; clone size: -; D gene: TRBD2; V gene: TRBV5-4; CDR3 DNA: TGTGCCAGCAGCCCGGGAGGGGGGCTTGCGGGAGGTTACAATGAGCAGTTCTTC; CDR3 protein: CASSPGGGLAGGYNEQFF
J gene: TRBJ1-5; clone size: -; D gene: TRBD1; V gene: TRBV28; CDR3 DNA: TGTGCCAGCAGTTTCCGGGACAGGGTCAATCAGCCCCAGCATTTT; CDR3 protein: CASSFRDRVNQPQHF
J gene: TRBJ2-7; clone size: -; D gene: -; V gene: TRBV28; CDR3 DNA: TGTGCCAGCAGTTTTGACAGTTCCCTTCACTACGAGCAGTACTTC; CDR3 protein: CASSFDSSLHYEQYF
J gene: TRBJ2-7; clone size: -; D gene: -; V gene: TRBV28; CDR3 DNA: TGTGCCAGCAACGCCCTGGGGCGGTACTACGAGCAGTACTTC; CDR3 protein: CASNALGRYYEQYF